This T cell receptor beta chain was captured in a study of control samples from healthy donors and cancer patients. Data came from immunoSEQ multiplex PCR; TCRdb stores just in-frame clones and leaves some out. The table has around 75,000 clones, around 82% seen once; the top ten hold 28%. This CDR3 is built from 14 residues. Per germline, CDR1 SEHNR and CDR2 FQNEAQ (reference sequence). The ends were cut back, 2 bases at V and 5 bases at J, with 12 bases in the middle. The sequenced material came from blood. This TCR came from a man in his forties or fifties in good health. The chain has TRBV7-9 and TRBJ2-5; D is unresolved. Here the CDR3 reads CASSLLKGRETQYF. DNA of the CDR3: TGTGCCAGCAGCTTATTGAAGGGTCGGGAGACCCAGTACTTC.